A selection of T cell receptor beta chains follows, all from one sample in a study of T-cell reconstitution after alpha-beta-depleted transplantation in children. TCRdb independently ran MiXCR on the PCR reads; one entry per CDR3 protein. Among approximately 350,000 distinct CDR3 sequences listed, about 17% were seen once. Source: PBMCs, mostly from graft donor cells, taken 360 days after TCRalphabeta/CD19-depleted stem cell transplant. The receptors here all came from a male patient aged 2 to 9 who had a stem cell transplant for acute lymphoblastic leukemia, so the T cells may come from the graft donor. CDR3s include the opening cysteine and the closing phenylalanine or tryptophan. D genes are given only for firm matches. The listing skips clone size in some rows; elsewhere it reads once, few, many or a size class.

d_call	v_call	j_call	clone_size	cdr3_nt	cdr3_aa
TRBD2	TRBV6-1	TRBJ2-1	-	TGTGCCAGCAAGGCGCGGGAGACCTACAATGAGCAGTTCTTC	CASKARETYNEQFF
-	TRBV27	TRBJ2-2	few	TGTGCCAGCAGTTCGGGCCAGCACACCGGGGAGCTGTTTTTT	CASSSGQHTGELFF
-	TRBV27	TRBJ2-3	few	TGTGCCAGCAGTTTCGACAGGTTAAGGAGGTATGGCACAGATACGCAGTATTTT	CASSFDRLRRYGTDTQYF
TRBD1	TRBV20-1	TRBJ1-6	-	TGCAGTGCGATGACAGGGGAGTTGTTCACTGGACCCCTCCACTTT	CSAMTGELFTGPLHF
-	TRBV27	TRBJ2-7	-	TGTGCCAGCAGTTCCTATCGGACAGACCGGAACGAGCAGTACTTC	CASSSYRTDRNEQYF
TRBD2	TRBV7-2	TRBJ2-7	many	TGTGCCAGCAGCCCCCGCTCTAGCGGGAGGAACGAGCAGTACTTC	CASSPRSSGRNEQYF
TRBD2	TRBV15	TRBJ2-7	-	TGTGCCACCAGCAACGGACTAGCGAATTCCTACGAGCAGTACTTC	CATSNGLANSYEQYF
-	TRBV28	TRBJ1-2	many	TGTGCCAGCAGCTCCCTCAGAGTCTATGGCTACACCTTC	CASSSLRVYGYTF
TRBD2	TRBV11-2	TRBJ2-1	-	TGTGCCAGCCTACCGGGACTAGCGGGCAATGAGCAGTTCTTC	CASLPGLAGNEQFF
-	TRBV18	TRBJ1-1	-	TGTGCCAGCTCACCCACGTTGGGGGGCCGCACTGAAGCTTTCTTT	CASSPTLGGRTEAFF
-	TRBV2	TRBJ2-5	-	TGTGCCAGCAGTGCCCTCCTCATAGGGGGGGGAGAGACCCAGTACTTC	CASSALLIGGGETQYF
-	TRBV7-7	TRBJ2-5	many	TGTGCCATAGCCCCACAAGAGACCCAGTACTTC	CAIAPQETQYF
-	TRBV19	TRBJ2-7	few	TGTGCCAGTAGTATGGATTGGGACTCCTACGAGCAGTACTTC	CASSMDWDSYEQYF
-	TRBV7-2	TRBJ2-7	many	TGTGCCAGCAGCTTAGATGGCGGGCCACGGCAGTACTTC	CASSLDGGPRQYF
-	TRBV12-3/TRBV12-4	TRBJ1-3	-	TGTGCCAGCAGCCGGGACCGAAACACCATATATTTT	CASSRDRNTIYF
TRBD2	TRBV29-1	TRBJ2-5	-	TGCAGCGCCGCCCCCCGACTAGCTGTGGAGACCCAGTACTTC	CSAAPRLAVETQYF
-	TRBV7-9	TRBJ1-2	-	TGTGCCAGCAGCTCATATCGACGGATGAACTATGGCTACACCTTC	CASSSYRRMNYGYTF
TRBD2	TRBV20-1	TRBJ2-1	-	TGCAGTGCTAGGGGCGGGAGTCCATATGAGCAGTTCTTC	CSARGGSPYEQFF
TRBD2	TRBV4-1	TRBJ2-2	few	TGCGCCAGCAGCCAAGGGTTTGCCCCTCAGTTAGCGGGAGGGACGTACGCCGGGGAGCTGTTTTTT	CASSQGFAPQLAGGTYAGELFF
-	TRBV5-1	TRBJ1-1	-	TGCGCCAGCAGCTTGGATGGCCAGGGGACTTTCGAAGCTTTCTTT	CASSLDGQGTFEAFF
TRBD2	TRBV7-6	TRBJ2-3	few	TGTGCCAGCAGCCTCCGACTAGCCCCGAGCACAGATACGCAGTATTTT	CASSLRLAPSTDTQYF
TRBD2	TRBV4-2	TRBJ2-1	-	TGTGCCAGCAGCCAAGATCTCGGGACTAGGCTGTTCTTC	CASSQDLGTRLFF
-	TRBV27	TRBJ2-1	few	TGTGCCAGCAGTAAGAGGGGAGGCAGCTACAATGAGCAGTTCTTC	CASSKRGGSYNEQFF
-	TRBV9	TRBJ2-2	-	TGTGCCAGCAGCGTAAGTGCAGGGGCGAACACCGGGGAGCTGTTTTTT	CASSVSAGANTGELFF
TRBD1	TRBV10-3	TRBJ2-5	-	TGTGCCATCAGCACAGGGGAAGAGACCCAGTACTTC	CAISTGEETQYF
-	TRBV7-3	TRBJ2-1	-	TGTGCCAGCAGCTTAGGCCCAACCAATGAGCAGTTCTTC	CASSLGPTNEQFF
TRBD1	TRBV12-3/TRBV12-4	TRBJ2-7	-	TGTGCCAGCAGTTTAGGGACGGGACAGGGCTACGAGCAGTACTTC	CASSLGTGQGYEQYF
TRBD2	TRBV29-1	TRBJ2-1	-	TGCAGCGTTTCACGACTAGCGGGATGGGCCCACAACAATGAGCAGTTCTTC	CSVSRLAGWAHNNEQFF
-	TRBV6-2/TRBV6-3	TRBJ2-7	few	TGTGCCAGCAGTTCCCCCCGGAGAGAAACAGGAGTCTCCTACGAGCAGTACTTC	CASSSPRRETGVSYEQYF
-	TRBV28	TRBJ1-1	many	TGTGCCAGCAGACCCCTGCGGGTTGTAGGAATTAAGAACACTGAAGCTTTCTTT	CASRPLRVVGIKNTEAFF
TRBD2	TRBV27	TRBJ2-7	few	TGTGCCAGCGGTAGTCTAGCGGGATCCTACGAGCAGTACTTC	CASGSLAGSYEQYF
-	TRBV20-1	TRBJ2-3	-	TGCAGTGCTAGCGGGAGCGTAGATACGCAGTATTTT	CSASGSVDTQYF
-	TRBV28	TRBJ2-7	many	TGTGCCAGCACAGGTACTGCCGCGCCCTACGAGCAGTACTTC	CASTGTAAPYEQYF
-	TRBV12-3/TRBV12-4	TRBJ2-5	many	TGTGCCAGCAGCCCCCCTACTAGTGACTCCCAAGAGACCCAGTACTTC	CASSPPTSDSQETQYF
-	TRBV28	TRBJ2-5	-	TGTGCCAGCAGCCCAACAGGTTACTCGGGGGAGACCCAGTACTTC	CASSPTGYSGETQYF
TRBD1	TRBV28	TRBJ2-1	few	TGTGCCAGCAGTACCCGTACAGGGGTAATAAACAATGAGCAGTTCTTC	CASSTRTGVINNEQFF
-	TRBV20-1	TRBJ2-7	few	TGCAGTGCTCACCCCATAGGGGCTGGGTACGAGCAGTACTTC	CSAHPIGAGYEQYF
-	TRBV20-1	TRBJ1-4	few	TGCAGTGCTACTGGACAGGAAAAACTGTTTTTT	CSATGQEKLFF
-	TRBV7-8	TRBJ2-3	-	TGTGCCAGCAGCTTAGGGTTGGGCGGGATGAGCACAGATACGCAGTATTTT	CASSLGLGGMSTDTQYF
-	TRBV5-1	TRBJ2-3	few	TGCGCCAGCAGCCCAATTGACGCGACTAGCACAGATACGCAGTATTTT	CASSPIDATSTDTQYF
TRBD2	TRBV9	TRBJ2-2	many	TGTGCCAGCAGCCACCGACTAGCGGGAGGGCCATCCGGGGAGCTGTTTTTT	CASSHRLAGGPSGELFF
TRBD2	TRBV30	TRBJ2-1	few	TGTGCCTGGGTGGAACTAGCGGGATATAATGAGCAGTTCTTC	CAWVELAGYNEQFF
TRBD2	TRBV12-3/TRBV12-4	TRBJ2-1	many	TGTGCCAGCAGCACTAGCGGGAGGTCCTACAATGAGCAGTTCTTC	CASSTSGRSYNEQFF
-	TRBV18	TRBJ2-7	few	TGTGCCAGCCAGGCGGCAGGGGGGACCTACGAGCAGTACTTC	CASQAAGGTYEQYF
TRBD2	TRBV7-2	TRBJ2-7	-	TGTGCCAGCAGCCCTTTTAGCGGGACCTACGAGCAGTACTTC	CASSPFSGTYEQYF
TRBD2	TRBV27	TRBJ2-7	few	TGTGCCAGCAGTTTAGCGCTAGCGGGAGGGTTCGAGCAGTACTTC	CASSLALAGGFEQYF
TRBD1	TRBV4-1	TRBJ2-4	-	TGCGCCAGCAGCCAAGGGGACAGGGGAAACATTCAGTACTTC	CASSQGDRGNIQYF
-	TRBV3-1	TRBJ2-7	many	TGTGCCAGCAGCTACGGACAAGGGACCTACGAGCAGTACTTC	CASSYGQGTYEQYF
TRBD2	TRBV29-1	TRBJ2-1	few	TGCAGCGTTGAAGGTACTAGCGGGATCAGCTCCTACAATGAGCAGTTCTTC	CSVEGTSGISSYNEQFF
-	TRBV15	TRBJ1-2	many	TGTGCCACCAGCAGAGATTGGGAGGGTCTTGAAGGCTACACCTTC	CATSRDWEGLEGYTF
-	TRBV5-1	TRBJ2-1	-	TGCGCCAGCAGCGCACCTCTAGACCATGAGCAGTTCTTC	CASSAPLDHEQFF
TRBD2	TRBV12-3/TRBV12-4	TRBJ2-1	few	TGTGCCAGCACCTCCGTTATTAGCGGGAGAACCTACAATGAGCAGTTCTTC	CASTSVISGRTYNEQFF
-	TRBV28	TRBJ2-7	few	TGTGCCAGCAGTGAACAGATGTCCTACGAGCAGTACTTC	CASSEQMSYEQYF
TRBD1	TRBV25-1	TRBJ1-3	-	TGTGCCAGCAGTGGTGAGTGGTCGGGACAGGGGTCTTCCCTGCGCAACACCATATATTTT	CASSGEWSGQGSSLRNTIYF
-	TRBV10-3	TRBJ1-1	-	TGTGCCATCAGTGAGTCGCATAGTGAGGGGGGGAGGAAGAACACTGAAGCTTTCTTT	CAISESHSEGGRKNTEAFF
-	TRBV6-5	TRBJ2-6	-	TGTGCCAGCAGTTACTCGACGAGGGGTTTGGCTGGGGCCAACGTCCTGACTTTC	CASSYSTRGLAGANVLTF
TRBD1	TRBV4-3	TRBJ2-5	few	TGCGCCAGCAGCCAAGACAGGGGGCGCCGGGAGACCCAGTACTTC	CASSQDRGRRETQYF